The 29 T cell receptor beta chains reported below all come from one sample, sequenced in a study of identifying expanded T cells in peripheral blood. TCRdb's table, derived via immunoSEQ multiplex PCR, lists solely in-frame clones and lacks some. The sample consists of about 98,000 clones, approximately 89% of them appearing once. The specimen was blood. The source of these receptors is a person aged 18 to 70 in good health.

The table lists this clone with a count of one. The V call is TRBV7-9, the J call TRBJ2-2, with D possibly TRBD2 on 6 matching bases. The CDR3 runs 14 residues. Trimming shortened V by 9 bases and J by 0 bases, and 11 bases separated the two germline ends. Germline CDR1 SEHNR, CDR2 FQNEAQ (reference sequence). CDR3 loop: CASWRETNTGELFF. In nucleotides, the CDR3 is TGTGCCAGTTGGAGGGAGACGAACACCGGGGAGCTGTTTTTT. Full variable domain (remainder filled in from reference TRBV7-9 and TRBJ2-2): DTGVSQNPRHKITKRGQNVTFRCDPISEHNRLYWYRQTLGQGPEFLTYFQNEAQLEKSRLLSDRFSAERPKGSFSTLEIQRTEQGDSAMYLCASWRETNTGELFFGEGSRLTVL.

This clone has a handful of counts. V is TRBV4-3 and J is TRBJ2-1; TRBD1 might be the D (5 bases). The CDR3 runs to 14 residues. Germline lookup yields CDR1 LGHNA and CDR2 YSLEER. With 0 bases removed from V and 6 bases from J, the gap between germline ends came to 9 bases. Here the CDR3 DNA reads TGCGCCAGCAGCCAAGATGTAGGGGTCAATGAGCAGTTCTTC. Amino acid sequence: CASSQDVGVNEQFF.

V usage is TRBV11-2 and J usage is TRBJ1-1; D is possibly TRBD1 (6 bases). Germline CDR1 is SGHAT and CDR2 is FQNNGV. This CDR3 has 13 residues. V lost 1 base and J lost 5, with 8 bases in between. Here the CDR3 DNA reads TGTGCCAGCAGCTTAGCAGGGGTGACTGAAGCTTTCTTT. Protein sequence: CASSLAGVTEAFF. Full variable domain (remainder filled in from reference TRBV11-2 and TRBJ1-1): EAGVAQSPRYKIIEKRQSVAFWCNPISGHATLYWYQQILGQGPKLLIQFQNNGVVDDSQLPKDRFSAERLKGVDSTLKIQPAKLEDSAVYLCASSLAGVTEAFFGQGTRLTVV.

The CDR3 is CASSQGGQSNTGELFF. Written as DNA, the CDR3 is TGTGCCAGCAGCCAAGGGGGACAATCGAACACCGGGGAGCTGTTTTTT. The genes are TRBV5-4 and TRBJ2-2; tentatively, D is TRBD1 (6 bases). The V end was cut by 4 bases, the J end by 0 bases, with 13 bases between. The CDR3 is 16 amino acids. CDR1 is SGHNT and CDR2 is YYREEE in the germline V gene (reference sequence).

The chain uses TRBV28 and TRBJ2-1; 7 positions match TRBD2. The CDR3 length is 18 residues. V dropped 5 bases and J dropped 8; count of bases not matched to a gene: 21. Germline assignment: CDR1 MDHEN and CDR2 SYDVKM. Written as DNA, the CDR3 is TGTGCCAGCAGTCAGTCCCCTCTCCGCGGGAGTGTAGTTCATGAGCAGTTCTTC. This translates into CASSQSPLRGSVVHEQFF. The whole variable domain, filled in from reference TRBV28 and TRBJ2-1, reads DVKVTQSSRYLVKRTGEKVFLECVQDMDHENMFWYRQDPGLGLRLIYFSYDVKMKEKGDIPEGYSVSREKKERFSLILESASTNQTSMYLCASSQSPLRGSVVHEQFFGPGTRLTVL.

This sequence joins TRBV29-1 and TRBJ2-7, with 7 bases identical to TRBD2. CDR1 SQVTM and CDR2 ANQGSEA come from the germline V gene. V was clipped by 7 bases and J by 3 bases; unmatched bases: 6. This CDR3 region has 12 residues. CDR3 amino acids: CSARAGHYEQYF. CDR3 DNA sequence: TGCAGCGCTAGAGCGGGGCACTACGAGCAGTACTTC.

This clone was detected a few times. The J gene is TRBJ1-1, the V gene TRBV5-1; D is ambiguous. The CDR3 runs 13 residues. Deletions cut 4 bases from V and 4 bases from J, with 11 bases between. Per germline, CDR1 SGHRS and CDR2 YFSETQ. The DNA for the CDR3 is TGCGCCAGCAGCCCCGGACGAAGCACTGAAGCTTTCTTT. Translated, it gives CASSPGRSTEAFF.

This rearrangement joins TRBV5-4 to TRBJ2-3; D ambiguous. CDR3 length equals 16 residues. Per the germline V gene, CDR1 is SGHNT and CDR2 is YYREEE (reference sequence). Trimming stripped 2 bases from V and 1 base from J, with 14 bases between. This chain's CDR3 is CASSFGPTAGTDTQYF. CDR3 nucleotides: TGTGCCAGCAGCTTTGGTCCCACGGCGGGCACAGATACGCAGTATTTT.

CDR3 DNA sequence: TGTGCCAGCAGCCAAGATCTCGCAGAGAACTATGGCTACACCTTC. It codes for CASSQDLAENYGYTF. The rearrangement joins TRBV14 to TRBJ1-2; no clear D gene. The V and J ends lost 0 bases and 2 bases respectively, with 10 bases between them. The germline V gene encodes CDR1 SGHDN and CDR2 FVKESK. The CDR3 contains 15 residues.

V is TRBV5-4 and J is TRBJ1-6, with 9 nucleotides matching TRBD1. CDR3 size: 14 residues. CDR1 SGHNT and CDR2 YYREEE come from the germline V gene (reference sequence). J lost 6 bases, V lost 9 bases, and 7 bases had no gene match. CDR3 loop: CAIATGGSNSPLHF. In DNA form, the CDR3 reads TGTGCCATAGCGACAGGGGGGAGTAATTCACCCCTCCACTTT.

The genes are TRBV6-1 and TRBJ2-7, with TRBD2 as a possible D gene (5 bases). The CDR3 extends over 15 amino acids. Germline-derived CDR1 and CDR2 are MNHNS and SASEGT. Trimming took 1 base from V and 2 from J, leaving 12 bases between them. CDR3: CASSEGLAVTYEQYF. The CDR3 DNA reads as TGTGCCAGCAGTGAAGGGCTAGCTGTTACCTACGAGCAGTACTTC.

This chain connects TRBV5-1 to TRBJ1-1, with D hard to call. V was cut by 4 bases and J by 1 base, with 8 bases left in between. The length of the CDR3 is 13 residues. Germline CDR1 reads SGHRS; CDR2 reads YFSETQ. The CDR3 DNA sequence: TGCGCCAGCAGCCTTCAAGAGAACACTGAAGCTTTCTTT. The encoded protein is CASSLQENTEAFF.

The gene calls are TRBV7-6 and TRBJ2-7; possibly TRBD1 for D (6 bases). Germline CDR1 SGHVS, CDR2 FNYEAQ. This CDR3 contains 13 residues. Trimming removed 5 bases at V and 7 bases at J, with 15 bases between. CDR3 sequence: CASSPRQEGEQYF. The CDR3 DNA reads as TGTGCCAGCAGCCCAAGACAGGAAGGGGAGCAGTACTTC.

The gene calls are TRBV11-1 and TRBJ1-1; D not resolved. The germline V and J ends were trimmed by 4 bases and 0 bases, with 6 bases remaining between them. From germline, CDR1 is SGHAT and CDR2 FQDESV (reference sequence). The CDR3 is 13 amino acids. CDR3 amino acids: CASSSNMNTEAFF. CDR3 sequence (DNA): TGTGCCAGCAGCTCAAATATGAACACTGAAGCTTTCTTT. Complete variable domain (other parts from reference TRBV11-1 and TRBJ1-1): EAEVAQSPRYKITEKSQAVAFWCDPISGHATLYWYRQILGQGPELLVQFQDESVVDDSQLPKDRFSAERLKGVDSTLKIQPAELGDSAMYLCASSSNMNTEAFFGQGTRLTVV.

In this sample, this clone turned up a few times. The genes are TRBV18 and TRBJ2-7; no firm D call. Trimming removed 3 bases at V and 2 bases at J, with 8 bases between. The CDR3 has 13 amino acids. Germline V gene lookup returns CDR1 KGHSH and CDR2 LQKENI. The CDR3 is CASSPSHAYEQYF. CDR3 DNA: TGTGCCAGCTCACCTAGTCACGCCTACGAGCAGTACTTC.

This chain links TRBV2 with TRBJ2-7, with TRBD1 matching 8 bases. CDR1 SNHLY and CDR2 FYNNEI come from the germline V gene. The CDR3 runs to 15 residues. V was pared by 4 bases and J by 5 bases, with 10 bases of the junction left unmatched. The CDR3 region is CASSVNRGERNEQYF. DNA for the CDR3: TGTGCCAGCAGTGTTAACAGGGGGGAACGCAACGAGCAGTACTTC.

V usage is TRBV19 and J usage is TRBJ1-6; D is ambiguous. Trimming shortened V by 5 bases and J by 5 bases, and 13 bases separated the two germline ends. The CDR3 loop spans 15 amino acids. From germline, CDR1 is LNHDA and CDR2 SQIVND (reference sequence). DNA for the CDR3: TGTGCCAGTAGTGCCTACGGGTTAAATAATTCACCCCTCCACTTT. It encodes CASSAYGLNNSPLHF.

The chain is built from TRBV6-1 and TRBJ1-1, with TRBD1 identical over 8 bases. V dropped 4 bases and J dropped 4; count of bases not matched to a gene: 2. The germline CDR1 and CDR2 sequences are MNHNS and SASEGT. The CDR3 spans 13 residues. CDR3 loop: CASSADRGTEAFF. Here the CDR3 DNA reads TGTGCCAGCAGTGCAGACAGGGGCACTGAAGCTTTCTTT.

The chain joins TRBV30 to TRBJ2-3; no firm D call. The V and J ends lost 1 base and 2 bases respectively, with 10 bases between them. Germline V gene lookup returns CDR1 GTSNPN and CDR2 SVGIG (reference sequence). This CDR3 contains 14 residues. This CDR3 is CAWSDNPITDTQYF. The CDR3 DNA reads as TGTGCCTGGAGTGATAATCCTATCACAGATACGCAGTATTTT.

This chain uses TRBV28 with TRBJ1-2, with TRBD1 identical over 8 bases. The CDR3 has 12 residues. The junction had 7 bases not matched to a gene; V was cut back by 8 bases and J by 8 bases. Germline CDR1 is MDHEN and CDR2 is SYDVKM. CDR3 residues: CASWGQDFGYTF. CDR3 nucleotide sequence: TGTGCCAGCTGGGGACAGGACTTCGGCTACACCTTC.

V gene TRBV5-1 combines with J gene TRBJ2-1; D remains unclear. This CDR3 region has 15 residues. Looked up from germline, CDR1 is SGHRS and CDR2 is YFSETQ. V shed 3 bases and J shed 0 bases, with 10 bases lying between them. This CDR3 reads CASSSETFSYNEQFF. CDR3 DNA: TGCGCCAGCAGCTCGGAGACATTCTCCTACAATGAGCAGTTCTTC. Supplemented by reference TRBV5-1 and TRBJ2-1, the full variable domain reads KAGVTQTPRYLIKTRGQQVTLSCSPISGHRSVSWYQQTPGQGLQFLFEYFSETQRNKGNFPGRFSGRQFSNSRSEMNVSTLELGDSALYLCASSSETFSYNEQFFGPGTRLTVL.

The gene calls are TRBV6-4 and TRBJ1-5; tentatively, D is TRBD1 (5 bases). Germline V gene lookup returns CDR1 MRHNA and CDR2 SNTAGT. With 3 bases removed from V and 7 bases from J, the gap between germline ends came to 16 bases. This CDR3 has 15 residues. CDR3: CASSDPRAHGQPQHF. The CDR3 nucleotides read TGTGCCAGCAGTGATCCCAGGGCGCATGGACAGCCCCAGCATTTT.

This rearrangement joins TRBV7-3 to TRBJ2-3, with 8 bases fitting TRBD1. The V segment lost 5 bases and the J segment 1 base; nucleotides outside the gene matches: 8. Looked up from germline, CDR1 is SGHTA and CDR2 is FQGTGA. This CDR3 region has 16 residues. The CDR3 loop reads CASSTDRGSGTDTQYF. The CDR3 DNA reads as TGTGCCAGCAGCACCGACAGGGGAAGCGGCACAGATACGCAGTATTTT.

The chain joins TRBV28 to TRBJ1-2, with D unclear. The germline CDR1 and CDR2 sequences are MDHEN and SYDVKM. Between the trimmed V and J ends, which lost 6 bases and 3 bases, there was a span of 8 bases. The CDR3 has 12 residues. In nucleotides, the CDR3 is TGTGCCAGCAGCGGCGGACACTATGGCTACACCTTC. It codes for CASSGGHYGYTF.

The V gene is TRBV15, the J gene TRBJ2-6, with D unresolved. V was trimmed by 4 bases and J by 0 bases, leaving 7 bases between them. The CDR3 is 15 residues long. CDR1 is LNHNV, CDR2 YYDKDF, per germline (reference sequence). The CDR3 nucleotides read TGTGCCACCAGCACGGGTGGCTCTGGGGCCAACGTCCTGACTTTC. It is translated as CATSTGGSGANVLTF.

The rearrangement joins TRBV10-2 to TRBJ2-3; no definite D call. Germline CDR1 and CDR2: WSHSY and SAAADI. The CDR3 consists of 12 residues. V shed 8 bases and J shed 6 bases, with 12 bases lying between them. This CDR3 is CASATLGDTQYF. CDR3 bases: TGCGCCAGCGCTACTCTAGGTGATACGCAGTATTTT.

The DNA of the CDR3 is TGTGCCAGCAGCCGAAACAGGGACCGCTCTGGAAACACCATATATTTT. Protein sequence: CASSRNRDRSGNTIYF. The V call is TRBV4-2, the J call TRBJ1-3, with D maybe TRBD1 (6 bases). This CDR3 comprises 16 residues. Trimming removed 4 bases at V and 0 bases at J, with 13 bases between. The germline CDR1 and CDR2 sequences are LGHNA and YNFKEQ.

The rearrangement links TRBV7-6 to TRBJ1-1, with no clear D. Per germline, CDR1 SGHVS and CDR2 FNYEAQ. Deletions cut 5 bases from V and 0 bases from J, with 10 bases between. The CDR3 is made up of 14 amino acids. CDR3 nucleotides: TGTGCCAGCAGCGGGAATAGTGTGAACACTGAAGCTTTCTTT. Its protein is CASSGNSVNTEAFF. Looking up the rest from reference TRBV7-6 and TRBJ1-1 gives the full variable domain: GAGVSQSPRYKVTKRGQDVALRCDPISGHVSLYWYRQALGQGPEFLTYFNYEAQQDKSGLPNDRFSAERPEGSISTLTIQRTEQRDSAMYRCASSGNSVNTEAFFGQGTRLTVV.

This clone was recorded at least ten times. In DNA form, the CDR3 reads TGCGCCAGCAGTGACCGCAGGATGGGGGTATATGGCTACACCTTC. Protein sequence: CASSDRRMGVYGYTF. The genes are TRBV10-2 and TRBJ1-2; D perhaps matches TRBD1 (5 bases). This CDR3 contains 15 residues. Germline V gene sequence: CDR1 WSHSY, CDR2 SAAADI. Trimming cost V 3 bases and J 5 bases, with 16 bases left between them.